Below are 21 T cell receptor beta chains sequenced from a single sample in a study of human T cells and chemical hapten exposure. One entry per CDR3 protein, called by TCRdb with MiXCR from the RACE reads. The data contain 80,000 or so distinct CDR3 sequences, 9.5% to 12% of them singletons. The sample's time point: patch test 1, 2 weeks after DPC sensitization. Specified treatment: therapeutic diphenylcyclopropenone sensitization with weekly scalp DPC. The sequencing used whole blood, collected in connection with sensitization to the hapten diphenylcyclopropenone (DPC). The source of these receptors is a woman aged 45-59 years with alopecia areata. Some clones in this sample may be carry-over from other donors' samples.

This clonotype was observed a handful of times. V and J are TRBV5-1 and TRBJ1-2; 8 bases are a match to TRBD1. V was clipped by 6 bases and J by 4 bases; unmatched bases: 8. The CDR3 consists of 14 residues. CDR1 SGHRS and CDR2 YFSETQ come from the germline V gene. In DNA, the CDR3 is TGCGCCAGCAAGGTCACAGGGGGTGGCTATGGCTACACCTTC. Protein sequence: CASKVTGGGYGYTF.

The genes are TRBV5-1 and TRBJ2-5, with no clear D. The length of the CDR3 is 14 residues. With 0 bases removed from V and 0 bases from J, the gap between germline ends came to 6 bases. Germline V gene data show CDR1 as SGHRS and CDR2 as YFSETQ. CDR3 in amino acids: CASSLANHQETQYF. The CDR3 DNA reads as TGCGCCAGCAGCTTGGCCAACCACCAAGAGACCCAGTACTTC.

In its sample, this clonotype was seen many times. The chain uses TRBV28 and TRBJ1-1; maybe TRBD1 (5 bases). V gave up 6 bases and J gave up 1 base, with 15 bases separating them. Per germline, CDR1 MDHEN and CDR2 SYDVKM. The CDR3 covers 15 residues. The DNA of the CDR3 is TGTGCCAGCAGGCAGAGACAGAGACGGAACACTGAAGCTTTCTTT. This encodes CASRQRQRRNTEAFF.

This clonotype was counted between two and nine times. V usage is TRBV10-3 and J usage is TRBJ2-1; TRBD2 aligns across 14 bases. The CDR3 runs 15 residues. The V gene end was trimmed by 6 bases and the J gene end by 9 bases; junction bases not matched to a gene: 7. CDR1 and CDR2 from the germline V gene are ENHRY and SYGVKD. CDR3 sequence (DNA): TGTGCCATCAGCCCAGGGACTAGCGGGGGAGGTGAGCAGTTCTTC. Translating gives CAISPGTSGGGEQFF.

This clonotype was seen more than once but under ten times. CDR3 nucleotides: TGTGCCAGCTCACCCCCTGGACCGGAAGCTTTCTTT. Protein: CASSPPGPEAFF. The V gene is TRBV18, the J gene TRBJ1-1, with D hard to call. Trimming removed 3 bases from V and 8 bases from J, with 10 bases in between. The CDR3 sequence is 12 residues long. In germline, CDR1 is KGHSH, CDR2 LQKENI.

This rearrangement joins TRBV27 to TRBJ1-6; 9 nucleotides line up with TRBD1. There are 14 residues in the CDR3. J gave up 6 bases and V 6 bases, and 3 bases lay outside the gene matches. Germline V gene data show CDR1 as MNHEY and CDR2 as SMNVEV (reference sequence). DNA for the CDR3: TGTGCCAGCAGAGGACAGGGGAGTAATTCACCCCTCCACTTT. Protein: CASRGQGSNSPLHF.

There are many counts of this clonotype. This chain connects TRBV3-1 to TRBJ2-1; D remains ambiguous. In germline, CDR1 is LGHDT, CDR2 YNNKEL (reference sequence). Trimming stripped 4 bases from V and 8 bases from J, with 9 bases between. The CDR3 contains 12 residues. DNA for the CDR3: TGTGCCAGCAGCCCACTTATAGATGAGCAGTTCTTC. Its translation: CASSPLIDEQFF.

This clonotype has a handful of counts. CDR3: CASSLLAGDNEQFF. The CDR3 bases are TGTGCCAGCAGTTTATTAGCGGGGGACAATGAGCAGTTCTTC. The rearrangement links TRBV12-3 or TRBV12-4 to TRBJ2-1; TRBD2 matches at 9 bases. CDR3 length equals 14 residues. V lost 2 bases, J lost 5 bases, and 1 base stayed unmatched.

In its sample, this clonotype was seen a few times. The chain joins TRBV11-1 to TRBJ2-7; maybe TRBD2 (5 bases). The length of the CDR3 is 15 residues. Germline V gives CDR1 SGHAT, CDR2 FQDESV (reference sequence). Trimming pared 5 bases from V and 2 bases from J, leaving 16 bases between. CDR3 residues: CASSTSRVGTYEQYF. The CDR3 DNA sequence: TGTGCCAGCAGCACTTCGAGGGTGGGGACCTACGAGCAGTACTTC.

In its sample, this clonotype was seen a few times. V usage is TRBV20-1 and J usage is TRBJ2-1; D may be TRBD2 (6 bases). The germline V gene has CDR1 DFQATT and CDR2 SNEGSKA (reference sequence). The CDR3 loop spans 13 amino acids. The V and J ends lost 1 base and 2 bases respectively, with 6 bases between them. In DNA form, the CDR3 reads TGCAGTGCTAGAGGGGGGGCCTACAATGAGCAGTTCTTC. It encodes CSARGGAYNEQFF.

The sample holds many counts of this clonotype. This sequence joins TRBV27 and TRBJ2-1, with 7 bases matching TRBD2. Looked up from germline, CDR1 is MNHEY and CDR2 is SMNVEV (reference sequence). The CDR3 loop spans 14 amino acids. Trimming at V came to 3 bases and at J to 4 bases, leaving 3 bases not matched to a gene. The CDR3 protein is CASSLEAGYNEQFF. In nucleotides, the CDR3 is TGTGCCAGCAGTTTGGAAGCGGGGTACAATGAGCAGTTCTTC.

This clonotype has more than one count but fewer than ten. The V call is TRBV3-1, the J call TRBJ2-7; perhaps TRBD1 as D (5 bases). The CDR3 totals 17 residues. Between the trimmed V and J ends, which lost 0 bases and 0 bases, there was a span of 15 bases. CDR1 is LGHDT and CDR2 is YNNKEL in the germline V gene (reference sequence). The CDR3 region is CASSQDRWGASSYEQYF. For the CDR3, the DNA is TGTGCCAGCAGCCAAGATCGGTGGGGCGCCAGCTCCTACGAGCAGTACTTC.

The genes are TRBV7-9 and TRBJ2-7, with D possibly called TRBD1 or TRBD2 (5 bases each). CDR1 is SEHNR, CDR2 FQNEAQ, per germline (reference sequence). CDR3 size: 14 residues. The V end lost 2 bases, the J end lost 2 bases, and 10 bases lay between the germline ends. CDR3 in amino acids: CASSLRDRAYEQYF. The CDR3 coding sequence is TGTGCCAGCAGCTTAAGGGACCGAGCCTACGAGCAGTACTTC.

This clonotype was counted many times. The V call is TRBV7-8, the J call TRBJ1-4, with 9 bases aligning to TRBD1. The V and J ends lost 5 bases and 4 bases, in that order; junction bases with no gene match: 8. This CDR3 is 16 amino acids long. Per the germline V gene, CDR1 is SGHVS and CDR2 is FQNEAQ. CDR3 amino acids: CASSLRDRALNEKLFF. CDR3 DNA: TGTGCCAGCAGCCTCCGGGACAGGGCCCTTAATGAAAAACTGTTTTTT.

In this sample, this clonotype turned up a few times. The V call is TRBV18, the J call TRBJ2-5, with D perhaps being TRBD1 or TRBD2 (6 bases each). Germline V lookup: CDR1 KGHSH, CDR2 LQKENI. V shed 0 bases and J shed 1 base, with 15 bases lying between them. The CDR3 consists of 17 residues. CDR3 protein: CASSPPGGLSAQETQYF. CDR3 sequence (DNA): TGTGCCAGCTCACCACCGGGGGGCCTCTCGGCCCAAGAGACCCAGTACTTC.

J is TRBJ2-7 and V is TRBV28; D ambiguous. Germline CDR1 and CDR2: MDHEN and SYDVKM. This CDR3 contains 14 residues. The ends were cut back, 5 bases at V and 3 bases at J, with 14 bases in the middle. The CDR3 here is CASSLPLGDYEQYF. The DNA of the CDR3 is TGTGCCAGCAGTCTCCCCCTGGGTGACTACGAGCAGTACTTC.

This clonotype appeared a few times. This chain connects TRBV6-2 or TRBV6-3 to TRBJ1-2, with a tentative D call TRBD1 (5 bases). The germline CDR1 and CDR2 sequences are MNHEY and SVGEGT. The CDR3 loop spans 13 amino acids. V was trimmed by 6 bases and J by 7 bases, leaving 15 bases between them. CDR3 amino acids: CASRPAGTGGYTF. The CDR3 DNA sequence: TGTGCCAGCAGACCTGCCGGGACCGGTGGCTACACCTTC.

The chain recombines TRBV6-6 with TRBJ2-7, with 7 nucleotides matching TRBD1. The CDR3 covers 12 residues. Germline V gene lookup returns CDR1 MNHNY and CDR2 SVGAGI (reference sequence). With V trimmed by 6 bases and J by 7 bases, 6 bases remained unmatched. The CDR3 sequence: CASRTDRFEQYF. The DNA for the CDR3 is TGTGCCAGCAGAACGGACAGGTTTGAGCAGTACTTC.

Ten or more counts support this clonotype. The rearrangement links TRBV12-3 or TRBV12-4 to TRBJ1-5; 7 bases align to TRBD1. CDR3 length equals 14 residues. V shed 1 base and J 4 bases; nucleotides not matched to a gene: 1. CDR3 amino acids: CASSLGTGNQPQHF. The CDR3 DNA sequence: TGTGCCAGCAGTTTAGGGACAGGTAATCAGCCCCAGCATTTT.

V gene TRBV11-2 combines with J gene TRBJ2-7; possible D gene TRBD1, 6 bases. V gave up 5 bases and J gave up 4 bases, with 15 bases separating them. Germline V gives CDR1 SGHAT, CDR2 FQNNGV. The CDR3 sequence is 14 residues long. CDR3 residues: CASSPGTYGYEQYF. The CDR3 nucleotides are TGTGCCAGCAGCCCGGGGACATACGGTTACGAGCAGTACTTC.

The chain couples TRBV5-4 to TRBJ1-3, with D possibly being TRBD1 (6 bases). The CDR3 extends over 18 amino acids. V gave up 2 bases and J gave up 0 bases, with 18 bases separating them. CDR1 SGHNT and CDR2 YYREEE come from the germline V gene (reference sequence). The CDR3 DNA sequence: TGTGCCAGCAGCTTCCCACTTTCCGGACAGAACTCTGGAAACACCATATATTTT. The encoded protein is CASSFPLSGQNSGNTIYF.